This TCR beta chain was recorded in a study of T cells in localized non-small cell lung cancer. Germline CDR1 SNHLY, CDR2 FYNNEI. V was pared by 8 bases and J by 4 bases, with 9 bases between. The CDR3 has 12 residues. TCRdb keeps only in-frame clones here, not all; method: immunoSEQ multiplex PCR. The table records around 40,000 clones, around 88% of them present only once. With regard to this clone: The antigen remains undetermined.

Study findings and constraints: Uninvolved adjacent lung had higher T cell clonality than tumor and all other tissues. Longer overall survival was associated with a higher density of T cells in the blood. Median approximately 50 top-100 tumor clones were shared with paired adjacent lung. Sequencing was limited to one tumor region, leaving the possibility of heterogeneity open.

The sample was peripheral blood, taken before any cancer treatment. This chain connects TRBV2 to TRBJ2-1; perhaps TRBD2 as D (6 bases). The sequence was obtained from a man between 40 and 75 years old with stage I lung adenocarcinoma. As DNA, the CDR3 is TGTGCCAGCGTCGGACTATACAATGAGCAGTTCTTC. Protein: CASVGLYNEQFF. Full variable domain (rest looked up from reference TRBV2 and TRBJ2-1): EPEVTQTPSHQVTQMGQEVILRCVPISNHLYFYWYRQILGQKVEFLVSFYNNEISEKSEIFDDQFSVERPDGSNFTLKIRSTKLEDSAMYFCASVGLYNEQFFGPGTRLTVL.